This is a list of T cell receptor beta chains from one sample in a study of blood T cells in healthy people across ages. TCRdb used MiXCR to reprocess the 5' RACE reads, holding one entry per CDR3 protein. The sample holds roughly 1.4 million distinct CDR3 sequences, around 59% seen once. The sequencing sample was made of blood. The receptors originated from a man between 18 and 35 years old in good health. Each CDR3 is given with its conserved first and last residue. D genes are given only for firm matches. Not every row has a clone size; where given, it reads once, few, many or a size class.

j_call clone_size d_call v_call cdr3_length cdr3_aa cdr3_nt
TRBJ2-7 - - TRBV7-6 13 CASSLGAGSEQYF TGTGCCAGCAGCTTAGGAGCTGGCTCCGAGCAGTACTTC
TRBJ2-5 few - TRBV30 12 CAWSVATGAQYF TGTGCCTGGAGTGTAGCGACTGGGGCCCAGTACTTC
TRBJ2-1 once - TRBV14 17 CASSQDLGLAEYNEQFF TGTGCCAGCAGCCAAGATCTGGGATTAGCGGAGTACAATGAGCAGTTCTTC
TRBJ2-7 few TRBD2 TRBV4-2 14 CASSHLAGADEQYF TGTGCCAGCAGCCACCTAGCGGGGGCGGACGAGCAGTACTTC
TRBJ2-3 - - TRBV7-2 16 CASSLSGGYSTDTQYF TGTGCCAGCAGCTTATCAGGCGGTTATAGCACAGATACGCAGTATTTT
TRBJ2-1 - TRBD1 TRBV20-1 14 CSAKRTGSYNEQFF TGCAGTGCCAAAAGGACAGGATCCTACAATGAGCAGTTCTTC
TRBJ2-7 - TRBD2 TRBV6-6 15 CASISTSALNYEQYF TGTGCCAGCATTTCGACTAGCGCACTAAACTACGAGCAGTACTTC
TRBJ1-2 once - TRBV11-2 13 CASSPGHRAGYTF TGTGCCAGCAGCCCCGGGCACCGGGCGGGCTACACCTTC
TRBJ1-6 - - TRBV5-5 15 CASSLPGPPNPPLHF TGTGCCAGCAGCCTGCCGGGGCCACCCAATCCACCCCTCCACTTT
TRBJ2-7 few - TRBV29-1 15 CSVEEGGRGAYEQYF TGCAGCGTTGAAGAAGGGGGACGGGGGGCCTACGAGCAGTACTTC
TRBJ2-4 - - TRBV11-3 13 CASSSQQGGIQYF TGTGCCAGCAGCTCCCAACAGGGCGGCATTCAGTACTTC